This TCR beta chain emerged from a study of OX40 agonist ivuxolimab in advanced cancers. About the study: Ivuxolimab, which is an agonistic anti-OX40 (CD134) antibody, was administered to the patients. Averaging around 60 years in age, with a range of about 20 to 90, the cohort was 65% to 85% male.

Study outcomes and limitations: Clonal expansion in partial responders at 0.1-3.0 mg/kg ranked among the lowest.

The protocol was immunoSEQ multiplex PCR, while the TCRdb copy is restricted to in-frame clones and leaves out a portion. The sample carries about 70,000 clones, around 90% recorded once. Germline V lookup: CDR1 SGDLS, CDR2 YYNGEE. Trimming shortened V by 0 bases and J by 1 base, and 7 bases separated the two germline ends. The CDR3 totals 14 residues. Concerning this clone itself: The antigen is undetermined.

V gene TRBV9 combines with J gene TRBJ2-5; D might be TRBD1 or TRBD2, each matching 5 bases. The sequencing here drew on CD4+ or CD8+ T cells sorted from blood, taken in a trial of the OX40 agonist ivuxolimab. This sequence originates from an adult with an advanced solid tumor such as melanoma, head and neck, liver or kidney cancer. The CDR3 nucleotides read TGTGCCAGCAGCGTAGGGGGGACCCAAGAGACCCAGTACTTC. Its translation is CASSVGGTQETQYF.